One and the same sample provided the 26 T cell receptor beta chains below, sequenced in a study of blood T cell repertoires in COVID-19. Clones were read by immunoSEQ multiplex PCR, and TCRdb kept only the in-frame ones, dropping some. The sample carries about 53,000 clones, about 83% recorded once. Material: peripheral blood. Receptor source: a man in his fifties with acute or convalescent COVID-19.

V gene TRBV6-1 combines with J gene TRBJ2-7; unclear D gene. The CDR3 has 12 residues. V lost 2 bases and J 3 bases, leaving 5 bases between the germline ends. Germline-derived CDR1 and CDR2 are MNHNS and SASEGT. As DNA, the CDR3 is TGTGCCAGCAGTGAAACTGGCTACGAGCAGTACTTC. As protein: CASSETGYEQYF.

There are a few counts of this clone. The chain employs TRBV15 and TRBJ1-2; D possibly corresponds to TRBD1 (5 bases). Germline values: CDR1 LNHNV, CDR2 YYDKDF (reference sequence). The CDR3 sequence is 16 residues long. V was pared by 0 bases and J by 4 bases, with 15 bases between. CDR3: CATSRDRIGRVYGYTF. The CDR3 DNA follows: TGTGCCACCAGCAGAGATCGAATCGGCAGGGTCTATGGCTACACCTTC.

This clone appeared a single time. The chain uses TRBV5-1 and TRBJ1-4; D is uncertain. V lost 0 bases, J lost 4 bases, and 10 bases lay in between. The CDR3 loop spans 15 amino acids. Germline-derived CDR1 and CDR2 are SGHRS and YFSETQ. CDR3 DNA sequence: TGCGCCAGCAGCTTGGCAGCGAGAAGTAATGAAAAACTGTTTTTT. Residues: CASSLAARSNEKLFF. Combining the CDR3 with reference TRBV5-1 and TRBJ1-4 gives the whole variable domain KAGVTQTPRYLIKTRGQQVTLSCSPISGHRSVSWYQQTPGQGLQFLFEYFSETQRNKGNFPGRFSGRQFSNSRSEMNVSTLELGDSALYLCASSLAARSNEKLFFGSGTQLSVL.

The chain combines TRBV5-1 with TRBJ1-4; 8 bases line up with TRBD1. V shed 5 bases and J 7 bases; nucleotides not matched to a gene: 10. This CDR3 is built from 15 residues. Germline V gene data show CDR1 as SGHRS and CDR2 as YFSETQ. The CDR3 here is CASSSTGGGGEKLFF. Here the CDR3 DNA reads TGCGCCAGCAGTTCCACAGGGGGTGGCGGTGAAAAACTGTTTTTT.

This chain uses TRBV5-1 with TRBJ1-5; tentative D call: TRBD1 (5 bases). Germline V gene data show CDR1 as SGHRS and CDR2 as YFSETQ. This CDR3 has 15 amino acids. V lost 0 bases and J 3 bases, leaving 10 bases between the germline ends. CDR3 coding DNA: TGCGCCAGCAGCTTGGTTGGGGCCCTCAATCAGCCCCAGCATTTT. It encodes CASSLVGALNQPQHF. Supplemented by reference TRBV5-1 and TRBJ1-5, the full variable domain reads KAGVTQTPRYLIKTRGQQVTLSCSPISGHRSVSWYQQTPGQGLQFLFEYFSETQRNKGNFPGRFSGRQFSNSRSEMNVSTLELGDSALYLCASSLVGALNQPQHFGDGTRLSIL.

The genes are TRBV11-2 and TRBJ2-3; a possible D gene is TRBD1 (5 bases). Germline CDR1 reads SGHAT; CDR2 reads FQNNGV. Trimming removed 3 bases at V and 8 bases at J, with 18 bases between. This CDR3 is 15 amino acids long. The CDR3 DNA reads TGTGCCAGCAGCTTCGAGCAGGGAAAGGGGTTTACGCAGTATTTT. Encoded protein: CASSFEQGKGFTQYF.

V gene TRBV9 combines with J gene TRBJ1-4; the match to TRBD1 covers 10 bases. The germline CDR1 and CDR2 sequences are SGDLS and YYNGEE. This CDR3 region has 15 residues. The ends lost 1 base at V and 8 bases at J; junction bases unmatched: 5. DNA for the CDR3: TGTGCCAGCAGCGTATCGACAGGGGGCGACGAAAAACTGTTTTTT. Translated, it gives CASSVSTGGDEKLFF.

The rearrangement joins TRBV5-5 to TRBJ2-3, with D possibly being TRBD2 (5 bases). The CDR3 is made up of 15 amino acids. CDR1 is SGHKS and CDR2 is YYEKEE in the germline V gene (reference sequence). V shed 4 bases and J shed 0 bases, with 12 bases lying between them. The CDR3 sequence: CASSPRASSTDTQYF. CDR3 in DNA: TGTGCCAGCAGCCCGAGGGCATCTAGCACAGATACGCAGTATTTT.

This sequence joins TRBV3-1 (or the pseudogene TRBV3-2) and TRBJ2-7; D unresolved. V was cut by 0 bases and J by 7 bases, with 7 bases left in between. Germline CDR1 and CDR2: LGHDT and YNNKEL (reference sequence). This CDR3 comprises 12 residues. The CDR3 sequence is CASSQDRQEQYF. For the CDR3, the DNA is TGTGCCAGCAGCCAAGATCGCCAGGAGCAGTACTTC.

J is TRBJ2-7 and V is TRBV9, with 14 bases aligning to TRBD2. The junction had 9 bases not matched to a gene; V was cut back by 0 bases and J by 4 bases. The CDR3 totals 18 residues. The germline V gene encodes CDR1 SGDLS and CDR2 YYNGEE. DNA for the CDR3: TGTGCCAGCAGCGTAGGGACTAGCGGGAGGAGGCTGGGGTACGAGCAGTACTTC. Translating gives CASSVGTSGRRLGYEQYF.

The chain links TRBV24-1 to TRBJ1-2; D is undetermined. The CDR3 has 13 residues. Trimming pared 9 bases from V and 4 bases from J, leaving 14 bases between. Looked up from germline, CDR1 is KGHDR and CDR2 is SFDVKD. The CDR3 DNA follows: TGTGCCACCCCGAGGAAGGCCCCCTATGGCTACACCTTC. This gives the protein CATPRKAPYGYTF.

J is TRBJ2-2 and V is TRBV9; 8 nucleotides align to TRBD1. This CDR3 contains 16 residues. Germline V gene lookup returns CDR1 SGDLS and CDR2 YYNGEE. V lost 6 bases, J lost 1 base, and 8 bases stayed unmatched. The CDR3 nucleotides are TGTGCCAGCATACCGGTCGGGACAGGGAACACCGGGGAGCTGTTTTTT. Translation gives CASIPVGTGNTGELFF.

V usage is TRBV10-1 and J usage is TRBJ2-1; 10 nucleotides match TRBD1. Looked up from germline, CDR1 is WNHNN and CDR2 is SYGVQD (reference sequence). The ends lost 5 bases at V and 2 bases at J; junction bases unmatched: 6. The CDR3 is made up of 16 amino acids. This CDR3 reads CASSTFGQGAYNEQFF. CDR3 nucleotides: TGCGCCAGCAGTACCTTTGGACAGGGGGCCTACAATGAGCAGTTCTTC.

The chain recombines TRBV12-5 with TRBJ1-1; D call uncertain. Germline CDR1 and CDR2: LGHNT and FRNRAP. The CDR3 runs to 15 residues. The V end lost 2 bases, the J end lost 1 base, and 11 bases lay between the germline ends. The CDR3 nucleotides are TGTGCTAGTGGTTTGCCTAATGAGGGGAACACTGAAGCTTTCTTT. It is translated as CASGLPNEGNTEAFF. Using reference TRBV12-5 and TRBJ1-1 for the parts outside the CDR3, the full variable domain is DARVTQTPRHKVTEMGQEVTMRCQPILGHNTVFWYRQTMMQGLELLAYFRNRAPLDDSGMPKDRFSAEMPDATLATLKIQPSEPRDSAVYFCASGLPNEGNTEAFFGQGTRLTVV.

The J gene is TRBJ1-1, the V gene TRBV7-9; D unresolved. Germline CDR1 is SEHNR and CDR2 is FQNEAQ (reference sequence). The CDR3 sequence is 14 residues long. V was pared by 0 bases and J by 3 bases, with 8 bases between. The CDR3: CASSLATAYTEAFF. The CDR3 region has the DNA TGTGCCAGCAGCTTAGCCACAGCATACACTGAAGCTTTCTTT.

This clone was recorded only once. V and J are TRBV11-2 and TRBJ2-1, with 8 bases identical to TRBD2. The CDR3 totals 15 residues. V lost 3 bases, J lost 7 bases, and 8 bases stayed unmatched. CDR1 SGHAT and CDR2 FQNNGV come from the germline V gene. The CDR3 DNA reads as TGTGCCAGCAGCTTGTGGAGCGGGAGCGGGAATGAGCAGTTCTTC. Translation gives CASSLWSGSGNEQFF.

This clone was seen more than once but under ten times. This rearrangement joins TRBV27 to TRBJ1-1; D is possibly TRBD1 (6 bases). Trimming pared 4 bases from V and 1 base from J, leaving 10 bases between. The CDR3 length is 14 residues. Germline CDR1 and CDR2: MNHEY and SMNVEV (reference sequence). CDR3 DNA: TGTGCCAGCAGTTATACAGGGTGGAACACTGAAGCTTTCTTT. The encoded protein is CASSYTGWNTEAFF.

The chain is built from TRBV7-3 and TRBJ2-1, with 7 bases identical to TRBD2. V dropped 2 bases and J dropped 9; count of bases not matched to a gene: 4. This CDR3 contains 13 residues. The germline CDR1 and CDR2 sequences are SGHTA and FQGTGA. The CDR3 coding sequence is TGTGCCAGCAGCTTAGGACTAGGGGTTGAGCAGTTCTTC. It translates to CASSLGLGVEQFF. Variable domain in full (rest from reference TRBV7-3 and TRBJ2-1): GAGVSQTPSNKVTEKGKYVELRCDPISGHTALYWYRQSLGQGPEFLIYFQGTGAADDSGLPNDRFFAVRPEGSVSTLKIQRTERGDSAVYLCASSLGLGVEQFFGPGTRLTVL.

The chain joins TRBV5-1 to TRBJ1-4; no clear D gene. CDR1 is SGHRS and CDR2 is YFSETQ in the germline V gene. The CDR3 sequence is 14 residues long. V was clipped by 4 bases and J by 4 bases, with 11 bases between them. The CDR3 coding sequence is TGCGCCAGCAGCGCGGATGCCGGTAATGAAAAACTGTTTTTT. This sequence encodes CASSADAGNEKLFF.

The chain carries TRBV9 and TRBJ2-3; a weak D match, TRBD2 (6 bases). V was pared by 2 bases and J by 3 bases, with 16 bases between. The CDR3 extends over 16 amino acids. CDR1 is SGDLS, CDR2 YYNGEE, per germline. DNA of the CDR3: TGTGCCAGCAGCGTGAGAGCGGGCACTGGGACAGATACGCAGTATTTT. Protein: CASSVRAGTGTDTQYF.

The chain is built from TRBV7-2 and TRBJ1-1; no clear D gene. V lost 2 bases and J 5 bases, leaving 9 bases between the germline ends. This CDR3 is built from 13 residues. Germline CDR1 and CDR2: SGHTA and FQGNSA. Here the CDR3 reads CASSLTPKTEAFF. Written as DNA, the CDR3 is TGTGCCAGCAGCTTAACTCCGAAGACTGAAGCTTTCTTT.

This clone has more than one count but fewer than ten. Additional DNA sequences in this sample encode the identical CDR3. The chain employs TRBV4-1 and TRBJ2-1; TRBD2 matches at 8 bases. V gave up 0 bases and J gave up 4 bases; unmatched junction bases: 5. Germline CDR1 and CDR2: MGHRA and YSYEKL. The CDR3 extends over 16 amino acids. CDR3 residues: CASSQDRLAGYNEQFF. The CDR3 nucleotides read TGCGCCAGCAGCCAAGATAGGCTAGCGGGTTACAATGAGCAGTTCTTC.

This chain uses TRBV6-5 with TRBJ2-1; tentatively, D is TRBD2 (6 bases). Deletions cut 7 bases from V and 4 bases from J, with 17 bases between. Germline CDR1 and CDR2: MNHEY and SVGAGI. The CDR3 totals 15 residues. The CDR3 spells CASNPPGLKYNEQFF. The CDR3 bases are TGTGCCAGCAACCCCCCGGGACTGAAATACAATGAGCAGTTCTTC.

The CDR3 loop is CASSIGGGLAVDTQYF. The DNA of the CDR3 is TGTGCCAGTAGTATAGGGGGTGGTCTAGCAGTAGATACGCAGTATTTT. The chain recombines TRBV19 with TRBJ2-3, with D possibly being TRBD2 (5 bases). Germline values: CDR1 LNHDA, CDR2 SQIVND (reference sequence). V lost 1 base and J 5 bases, leaving 16 bases between the germline ends. The CDR3 extends over 16 amino acids. The full variable domain, with the rest looked up from reference TRBV19 and TRBJ2-3, is DGGITQSPKYLFRKEGQNVTLSCEQNLNHDAMYWYRQDPGQGLRLIYYSQIVNDFQKGDIAEGYSVSREKKESFPLTVTSAQKNPTAFYLCASSIGGGLAVDTQYFGPGTRLTVL.

This chain's CDR3 is CAWTDRADTQYF. DNA for the CDR3: TGTGCCTGGACCGACAGGGCCGATACGCAGTATTTT. The V gene is TRBV30, the J gene TRBJ2-3; 7 bases map to TRBD1. This CDR3 has 12 residues. The V and J ends lost 4 bases and 6 bases, in that order; junction bases with no gene match: 4. Germline V gives CDR1 GTSNPN, CDR2 SVGIG (reference sequence).

The chain combines TRBV19 with TRBJ1-5, with D tentatively TRBD1 (5 bases). The CDR3 extends over 15 amino acids. CDR1 is LNHDA and CDR2 is SQIVND in the germline V gene (reference sequence). V gave up 7 bases and J gave up 5 bases, with 18 bases separating them. CDR3 nucleotides: TGTGCCAGTAACCCTTTTGGCCAGGGCGATCAGCCCCAGCATTTT. Amino acids: CASNPFGQGDQPQHF.